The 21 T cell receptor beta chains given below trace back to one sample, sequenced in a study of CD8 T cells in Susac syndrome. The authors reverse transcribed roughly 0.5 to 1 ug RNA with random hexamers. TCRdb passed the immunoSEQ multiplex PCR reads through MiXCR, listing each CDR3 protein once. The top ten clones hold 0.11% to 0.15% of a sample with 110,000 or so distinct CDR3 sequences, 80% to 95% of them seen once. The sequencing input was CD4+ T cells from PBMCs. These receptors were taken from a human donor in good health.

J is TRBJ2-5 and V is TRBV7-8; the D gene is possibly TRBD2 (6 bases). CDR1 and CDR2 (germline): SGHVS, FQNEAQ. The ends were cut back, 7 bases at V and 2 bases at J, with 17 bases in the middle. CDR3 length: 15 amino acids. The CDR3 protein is CASIPRRGEQETQYF. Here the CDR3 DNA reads TGTGCCAGCATCCCCCGGAGGGGTGAGCAAGAGACCCAGTACTTC.

As DNA, the CDR3 is TGTGCCAGCAGCCGCCGGGATGACGGGAGGGCTTACAATGAGCAGTTCTTC. This encodes CASSRRDDGRAYNEQFF. This sequence joins TRBV7-2 and TRBJ2-1; TRBD2 matches at 8 bases. The CDR3 runs to 17 residues. Germline CDR1 SGHTA, CDR2 FQGNSA. V lost 5 bases to trimming and J lost 4 bases; unmatched junction nucleotides: 13.

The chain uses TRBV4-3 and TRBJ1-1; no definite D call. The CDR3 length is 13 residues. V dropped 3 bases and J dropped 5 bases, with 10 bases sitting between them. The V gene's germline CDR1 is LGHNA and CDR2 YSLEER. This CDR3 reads CASSQTVATEAFF. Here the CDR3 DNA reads TGCGCCAGCAGCCAGACGGTGGCAACTGAAGCTTTCTTT.

The CDR3 DNA sequence: TGCAGTGCTAGAGATTTATTGGGCCACAATGAGCAGTTCTTC. Encoded protein: CSARDLLGHNEQFF. The genes are TRBV20-1 and TRBJ2-1; no reliable D call. This CDR3 region has 14 residues. Trimming shortened V by 0 bases and J by 5 bases, and 11 bases separated the two germline ends. Germline V gene data show CDR1 as DFQATT and CDR2 as SNEGSKA (reference sequence).

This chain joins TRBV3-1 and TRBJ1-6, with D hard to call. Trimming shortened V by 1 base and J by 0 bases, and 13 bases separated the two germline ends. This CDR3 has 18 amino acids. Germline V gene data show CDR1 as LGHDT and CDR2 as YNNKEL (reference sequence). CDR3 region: CASSQGSGFSSYNSPLHF. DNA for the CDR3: TGTGCCAGCAGCCAAGGCAGTGGATTTAGCTCCTATAATTCACCCCTCCACTTT.

For the CDR3, the DNA is TGCAGTACCCCCTTAGCTTTCTTT. It translates to CSTPLAFF. The chain combines TRBV20-1 with TRBJ1-1; D is undetermined. V was trimmed by 8 bases and J by 10 bases, leaving 8 bases between them. The CDR3 covers 8 residues. Germline CDR1 DFQATT, CDR2 SNEGSKA (reference sequence).

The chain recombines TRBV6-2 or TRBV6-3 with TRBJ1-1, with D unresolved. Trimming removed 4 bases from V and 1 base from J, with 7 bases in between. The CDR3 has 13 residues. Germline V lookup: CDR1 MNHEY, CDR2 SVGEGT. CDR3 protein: CASSWDPNTEAFF. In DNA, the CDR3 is TGTGCCAGCAGTTGGGATCCGAACACTGAAGCTTTCTTT.

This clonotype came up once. The CDR3 reads CASSSRTGVNQPQHF. The DNA for the CDR3 is TGTGCCAGCAGCTCCCGGACAGGGGTCAATCAGCCCCAGCATTTT. The genes are TRBV7-2 and TRBJ1-5; TRBD1 matches 9 bases. The V gene end was trimmed by 4 bases and the J gene end by 3 bases; junction bases not matched to a gene: 4. From germline, CDR1 is SGHTA and CDR2 FQGNSA. The length of the CDR3 is 15 residues.

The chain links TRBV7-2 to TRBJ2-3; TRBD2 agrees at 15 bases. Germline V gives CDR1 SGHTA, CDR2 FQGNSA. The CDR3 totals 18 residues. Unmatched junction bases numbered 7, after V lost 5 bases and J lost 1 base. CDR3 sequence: CASSPPGLAGGRTDTQYF. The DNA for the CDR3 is TGTGCCAGCAGCCCGCCGGGACTAGCGGGAGGACGCACAGATACGCAGTATTTT. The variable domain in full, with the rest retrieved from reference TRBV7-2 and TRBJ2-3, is GAGVSQSPSNKVTEKGKDVELRCDPISGHTALYWYRQSLGQGLEFLIYFQGNSAPDKSGLPSDRFSAERTGGSVSTLTIQRTQQEDSAVYLCASSPPGLAGGRTDTQYFGPGTRLTVL.

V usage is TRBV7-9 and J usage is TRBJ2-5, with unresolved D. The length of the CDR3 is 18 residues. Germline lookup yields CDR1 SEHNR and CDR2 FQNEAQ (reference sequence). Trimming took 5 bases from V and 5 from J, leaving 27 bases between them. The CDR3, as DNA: TGTGCCAGCAGCCCTAGAAGAGCTAGAGGTATCGTCAGGGAGACCCAGTACTTC. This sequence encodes CASSPRRARGIVRETQYF.

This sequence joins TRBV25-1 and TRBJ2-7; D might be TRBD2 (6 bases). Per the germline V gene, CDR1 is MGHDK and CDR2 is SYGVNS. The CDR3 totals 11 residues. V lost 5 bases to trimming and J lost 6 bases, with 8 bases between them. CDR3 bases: TGTGCCAGCAGTTGGGGAGGCGAGCAGTACTTC. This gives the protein CASSWGGEQYF.

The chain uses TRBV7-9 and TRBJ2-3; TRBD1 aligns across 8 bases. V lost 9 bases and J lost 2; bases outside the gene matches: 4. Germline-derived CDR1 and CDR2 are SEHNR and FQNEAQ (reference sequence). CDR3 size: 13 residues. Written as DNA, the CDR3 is TGTGCCAGTCGACAGGGGACCACAGATACGCAGTATTTT. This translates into CASRQGTTDTQYF.

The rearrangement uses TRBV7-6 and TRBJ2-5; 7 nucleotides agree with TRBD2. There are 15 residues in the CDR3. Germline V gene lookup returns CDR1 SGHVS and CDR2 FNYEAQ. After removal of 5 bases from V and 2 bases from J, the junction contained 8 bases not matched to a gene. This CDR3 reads CASSPLLAVQETQYF. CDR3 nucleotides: TGTGCCAGCAGCCCACTCCTAGCGGTACAAGAGACCCAGTACTTC.

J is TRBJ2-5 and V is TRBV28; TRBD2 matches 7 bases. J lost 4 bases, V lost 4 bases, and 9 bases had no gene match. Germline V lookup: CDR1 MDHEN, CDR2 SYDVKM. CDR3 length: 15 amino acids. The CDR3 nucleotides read TGTGCCAGCAGTTCCCCTGGGGGGGGGATAGAGACCCAGTACTTC. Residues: CASSSPGGGIETQYF.

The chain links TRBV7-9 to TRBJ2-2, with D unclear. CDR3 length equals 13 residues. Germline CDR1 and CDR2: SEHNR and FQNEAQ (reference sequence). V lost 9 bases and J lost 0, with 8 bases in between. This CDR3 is CASGPANTGELFF. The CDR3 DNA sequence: TGTGCCAGTGGACCGGCGAACACCGGGGAGCTGTTTTTT.

This chain's CDR3 is CASSPRVPTDTQYF. Written as DNA, the CDR3 is TGTGCCAGCAGCCCGCGGGTCCCCACAGATACGCAGTATTTT. The chain has TRBV7-3 and TRBJ2-3, with a possible D match to TRBD2 (5 bases). CDR1 and CDR2 (germline): SGHTA, FQGTGA. Trimming cost V 5 bases and J 2 bases, with 11 bases left between them. CDR3 size: 14 residues.

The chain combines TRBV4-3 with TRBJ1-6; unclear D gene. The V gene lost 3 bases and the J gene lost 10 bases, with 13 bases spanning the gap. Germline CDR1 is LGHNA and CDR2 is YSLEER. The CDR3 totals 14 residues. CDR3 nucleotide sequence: TGCGCCAGCAGCCAGGACCCTGAGCGGTCACCCCTCCACTTT. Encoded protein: CASSQDPERSPLHF.

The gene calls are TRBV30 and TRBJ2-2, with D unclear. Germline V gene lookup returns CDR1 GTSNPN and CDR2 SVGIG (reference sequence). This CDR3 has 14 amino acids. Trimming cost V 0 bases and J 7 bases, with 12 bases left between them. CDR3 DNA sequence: TGTGCCTGGAGTGTCGTAGTCCGTGGCGGGGAGCTGTTTTTT. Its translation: CAWSVVVRGGELFF.

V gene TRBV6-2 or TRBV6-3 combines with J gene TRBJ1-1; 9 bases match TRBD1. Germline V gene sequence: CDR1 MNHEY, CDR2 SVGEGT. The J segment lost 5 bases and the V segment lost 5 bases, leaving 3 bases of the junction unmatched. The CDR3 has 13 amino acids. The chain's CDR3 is CASSGTGRTEAFF. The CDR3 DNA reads TGTGCCAGCAGTGGGACAGGGAGGACTGAAGCTTTCTTT.

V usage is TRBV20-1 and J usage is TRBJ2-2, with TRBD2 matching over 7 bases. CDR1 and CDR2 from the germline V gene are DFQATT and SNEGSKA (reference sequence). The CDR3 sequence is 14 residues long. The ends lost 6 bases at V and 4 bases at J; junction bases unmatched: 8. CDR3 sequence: CSAHGRLSTGELFF. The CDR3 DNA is TGCAGTGCCCACGGGAGGTTAAGCACCGGGGAGCTGTTTTTT.

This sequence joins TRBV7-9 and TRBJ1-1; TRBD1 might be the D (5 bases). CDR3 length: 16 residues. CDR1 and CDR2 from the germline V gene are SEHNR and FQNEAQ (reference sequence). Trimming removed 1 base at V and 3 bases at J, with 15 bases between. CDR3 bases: TGTGCCAGCAGCTTAGTGTCGGGGCGGCCCGACACTGAAGCTTTCTTT. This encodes CASSLVSGRPDTEAFF.